This T cell receptor beta chain emerged from a study of shared clonotypes between healthy human individuals. Across the study: A couple of female and a few male donors aged 18 to 49 were enrolled. General study points: Shared clonotypes: about 5.3% naive CD4, around 3.4% naive CD8, roughly 2.4% memory CD4, under 0.5% memory CD8. As a rule, naive subsets had a larger estimated richness than memory subsets.

CDR3 length: 13 residues. Trimming took off 2 bases at V and 10 bases at J, with 10 bases between the two ends. Germline-derived CDR1 and CDR2 are SGHNT and YYREEE (reference sequence). On this clone: The antigen remains undetermined.

The donors were all Caucasian adults (living in Nashville, Tennessee). TCRdb's copy holds only in-frame clones and misses some; the assay was immunoSEQ multiplex PCR. The sample yields 950,000 to 1,300,000 clones, about 77% seen once. The source of this sequence is a man aged 18 to 30 in good health. The chain couples TRBV5-4 to TRBJ1-6; D unclear. Sequencing used memory CD4+ T cells sorted from blood. As for subset: CD45RA-negative fraction. This chain's CDR3 is CASSLVNGSPLHF. In DNA, the CDR3 is TGTGCCAGCAGCTTAGTTAACGGATCACCCCTCCACTTT.